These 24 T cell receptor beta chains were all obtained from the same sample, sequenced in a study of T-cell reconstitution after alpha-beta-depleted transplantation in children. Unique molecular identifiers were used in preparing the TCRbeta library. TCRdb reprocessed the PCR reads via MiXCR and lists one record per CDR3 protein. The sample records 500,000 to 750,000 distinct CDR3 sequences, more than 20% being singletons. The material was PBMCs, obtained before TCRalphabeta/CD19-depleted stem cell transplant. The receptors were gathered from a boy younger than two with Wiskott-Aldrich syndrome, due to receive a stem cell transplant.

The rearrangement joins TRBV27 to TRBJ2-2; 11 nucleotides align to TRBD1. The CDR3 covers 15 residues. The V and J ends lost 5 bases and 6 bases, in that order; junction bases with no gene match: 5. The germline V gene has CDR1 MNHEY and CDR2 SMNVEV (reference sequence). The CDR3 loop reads CASSIPGQGAGELFF. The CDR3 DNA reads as TGTGCCAGCAGTATACCGGGACAGGGGGCCGGGGAGCTGTTTTTT.

CDR3 coding DNA: TGCAGTGCTAGTTGGGGGCTTGATACGCAGTATTTT. Residues: CSASWGLDTQYF. The V and J genes are TRBV20-1 and TRBJ2-3, with D perhaps TRBD1 (6 bases). Germline CDR1 reads DFQATT; CDR2 reads SNEGSKA (reference sequence). The CDR3 spans 12 residues. V was trimmed by 3 bases and J by 6 bases, leaving 10 bases between them.

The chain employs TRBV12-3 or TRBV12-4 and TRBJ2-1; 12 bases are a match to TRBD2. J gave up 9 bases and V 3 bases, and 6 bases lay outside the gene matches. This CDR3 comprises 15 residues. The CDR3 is CASSFRLAGDREQFF. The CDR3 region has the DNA TGTGCCAGCAGTTTTAGACTAGCGGGAGATCGTGAGCAGTTCTTC.

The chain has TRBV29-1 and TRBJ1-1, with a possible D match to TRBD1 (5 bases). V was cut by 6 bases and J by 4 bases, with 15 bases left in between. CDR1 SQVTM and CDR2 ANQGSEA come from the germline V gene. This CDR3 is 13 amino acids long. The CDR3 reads CSVVKGLATEAFF. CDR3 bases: TGCAGCGTCGTCAAGGGGCTGGCCACTGAAGCTTTCTTT.

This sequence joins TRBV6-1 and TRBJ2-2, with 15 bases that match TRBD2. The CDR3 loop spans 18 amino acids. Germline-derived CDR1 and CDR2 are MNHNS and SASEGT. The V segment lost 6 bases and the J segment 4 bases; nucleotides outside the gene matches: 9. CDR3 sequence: CASRNRGLAGGATGELFF. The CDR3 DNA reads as TGTGCCAGCAGGAATCGGGGACTAGCGGGAGGAGCCACCGGGGAGCTGTTTTTT.

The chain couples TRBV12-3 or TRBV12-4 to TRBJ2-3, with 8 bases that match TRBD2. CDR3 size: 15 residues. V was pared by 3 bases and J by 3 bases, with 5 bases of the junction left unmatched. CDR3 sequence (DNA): TGTGCCAGCAGTTTCGGGGGGGCGCATACAGATACGCAGTATTTT. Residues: CASSFGGAHTDTQYF.

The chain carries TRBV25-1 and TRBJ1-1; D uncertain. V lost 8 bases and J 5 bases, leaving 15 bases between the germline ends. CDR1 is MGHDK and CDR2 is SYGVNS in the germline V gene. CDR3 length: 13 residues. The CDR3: CASCRGEGTEAFF. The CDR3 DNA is TGTGCCAGCTGCCGTGGGGAAGGGACTGAAGCTTTCTTT.

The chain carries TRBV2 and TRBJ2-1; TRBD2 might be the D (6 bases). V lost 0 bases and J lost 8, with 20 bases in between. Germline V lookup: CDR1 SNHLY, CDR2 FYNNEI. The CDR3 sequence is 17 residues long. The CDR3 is CASSEAYAGPGVDEQFF. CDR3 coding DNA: TGTGCCAGCAGTGAAGCGTACGCGGGGCCTGGCGTGGATGAGCAGTTCTTC.

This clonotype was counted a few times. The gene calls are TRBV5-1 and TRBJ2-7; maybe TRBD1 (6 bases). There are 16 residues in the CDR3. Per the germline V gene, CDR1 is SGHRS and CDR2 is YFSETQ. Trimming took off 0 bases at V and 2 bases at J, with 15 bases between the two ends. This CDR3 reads CASSLAPGQTAYEQYF. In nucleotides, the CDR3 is TGCGCCAGCAGCTTGGCCCCGGGACAAACAGCCTACGAGCAGTACTTC.

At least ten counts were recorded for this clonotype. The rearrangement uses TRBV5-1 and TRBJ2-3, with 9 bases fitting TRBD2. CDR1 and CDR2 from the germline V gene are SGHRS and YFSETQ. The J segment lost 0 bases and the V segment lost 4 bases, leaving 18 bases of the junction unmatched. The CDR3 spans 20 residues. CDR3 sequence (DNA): TGCGCCAGCAGCCCCTCCTCCCGACTAGCGGAGCCCTCTAGCACAGATACGCAGTATTTT. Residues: CASSPSSRLAEPSSTDTQYF.

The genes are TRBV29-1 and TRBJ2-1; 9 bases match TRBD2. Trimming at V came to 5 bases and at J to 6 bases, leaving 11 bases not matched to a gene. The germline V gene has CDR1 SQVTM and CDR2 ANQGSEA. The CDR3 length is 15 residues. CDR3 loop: CSVSNLAGPANEQFF. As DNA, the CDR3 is TGCAGCGTTTCTAACCTAGCGGGACCTGCCAATGAGCAGTTCTTC.

CDR3 nucleotide sequence: TGTGCCAGCAGCTCCACACAGGTTTCCTATGGCTACACCTTC. This encodes CASSSTQVSYGYTF. The chain joins TRBV5-5 to TRBJ1-2; perhaps TRBD1 as D (5 bases). The CDR3 has 14 residues. Per germline, CDR1 SGHKS and CDR2 YYEKEE (reference sequence). V was clipped by 3 bases and J by 4 bases, with 13 bases between them. Drawing the rest from reference TRBV5-5 and TRBJ1-2, the complete variable domain is DAGVTQSPTHLIKTRGQQVTLRCSPISGHKSVSWYQQVLGQGPQFIFQYYEKEERGRGNFPDRFSARQFPNYSSELNVNALLLGDSALYLCASSSTQVSYGYTFGSGTRLTVV.

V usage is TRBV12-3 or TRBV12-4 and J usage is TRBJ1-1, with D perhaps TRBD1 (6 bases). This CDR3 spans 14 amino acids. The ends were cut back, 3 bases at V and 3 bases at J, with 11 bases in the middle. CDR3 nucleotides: TGTGCCAGCAGTTTCCGGCGGACAGACACTGAAGCTTTCTTT. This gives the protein CASSFRRTDTEAFF.

The CDR3 reads CSVSAGSGETQYF. DNA for the CDR3: TGCAGTGTCTCAGCGGGATCGGGTGAGACCCAGTACTTC. This chain joins TRBV20-1 and TRBJ2-5; TRBD2 matches 7 bases. The CDR3 spans 13 residues. Per germline, CDR1 DFQATT and CDR2 SNEGSKA (reference sequence). The junction had 10 bases not matched to a gene; V was cut back by 7 bases and J by 5 bases.

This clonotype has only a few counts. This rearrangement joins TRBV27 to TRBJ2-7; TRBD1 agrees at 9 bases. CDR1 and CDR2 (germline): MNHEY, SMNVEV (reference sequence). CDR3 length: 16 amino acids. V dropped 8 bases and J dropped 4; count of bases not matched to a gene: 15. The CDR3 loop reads CASAAHRGLAWYEQYF. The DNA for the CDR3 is TGTGCCAGCGCCGCCCACAGGGGGCTAGCGTGGTACGAGCAGTACTTC.

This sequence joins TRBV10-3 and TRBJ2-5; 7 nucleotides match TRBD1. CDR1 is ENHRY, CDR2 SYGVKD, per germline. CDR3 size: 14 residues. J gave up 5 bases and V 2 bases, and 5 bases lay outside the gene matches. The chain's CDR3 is CAISETGARETQYF. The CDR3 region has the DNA TGTGCCATCAGTGAGACAGGGGCAAGGGAGACCCAGTACTTC.

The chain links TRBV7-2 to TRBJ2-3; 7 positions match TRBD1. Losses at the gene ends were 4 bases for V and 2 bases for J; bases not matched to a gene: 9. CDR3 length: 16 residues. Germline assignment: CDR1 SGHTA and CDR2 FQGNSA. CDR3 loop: CASSSGTDHTTDTQYF. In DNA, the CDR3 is TGTGCCAGCAGCTCCGGGACAGACCATACCACAGATACGCAGTATTTT.

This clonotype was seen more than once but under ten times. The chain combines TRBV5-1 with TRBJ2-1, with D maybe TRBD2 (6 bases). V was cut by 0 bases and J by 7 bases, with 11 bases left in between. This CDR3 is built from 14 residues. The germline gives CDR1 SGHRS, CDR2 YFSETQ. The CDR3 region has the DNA TGCGCCAGCAGCTTGGGACTAGTAGCGAATGAGCAGTTCTTC. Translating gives CASSLGLVANEQFF. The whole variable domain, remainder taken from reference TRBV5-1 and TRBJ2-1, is KAGVTQTPRYLIKTRGQQVTLSCSPISGHRSVSWYQQTPGQGLQFLFEYFSETQRNKGNFPGRFSGRQFSNSRSEMNVSTLELGDSALYLCASSLGLVANEQFFGPGTRLTVL.

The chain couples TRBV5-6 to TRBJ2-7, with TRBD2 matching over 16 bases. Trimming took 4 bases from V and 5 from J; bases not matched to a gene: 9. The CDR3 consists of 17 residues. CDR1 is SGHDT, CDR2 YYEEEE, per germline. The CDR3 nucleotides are TGTGCCAGCAGCCCGGGACTAGCGGGAGGGCCGCCACACGAGCAGTACTTC. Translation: CASSPGLAGGPPHEQYF.

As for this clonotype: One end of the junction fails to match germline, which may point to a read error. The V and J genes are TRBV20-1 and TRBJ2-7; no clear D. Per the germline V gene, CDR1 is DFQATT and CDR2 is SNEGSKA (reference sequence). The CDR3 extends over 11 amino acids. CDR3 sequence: CSAFRPEERYF. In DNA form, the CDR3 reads TGCAGTGCTTTCCGACCGGAAGAGCGGTACTTC.

CDR3 loop: CASSSSRFGPDTQYF. DNA for the CDR3: TGCGCCAGCAGCTCGTCTAGATTTGGTCCGGATACGCAGTATTTT. This sequence joins TRBV5-1 and TRBJ2-3; D gene unclear. This CDR3 comprises 15 residues. V lost 3 bases to trimming and J lost 6 bases, with 17 bases between them. CDR1 and CDR2 (germline): SGHRS, YFSETQ.

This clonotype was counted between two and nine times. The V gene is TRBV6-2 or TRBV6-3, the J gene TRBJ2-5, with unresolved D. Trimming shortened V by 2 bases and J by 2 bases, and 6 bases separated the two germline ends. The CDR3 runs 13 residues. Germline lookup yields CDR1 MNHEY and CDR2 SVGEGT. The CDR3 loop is CASSYVDQETQYF. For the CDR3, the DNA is TGTGCCAGCAGTTACGTCGATCAAGAGACCCAGTACTTC.

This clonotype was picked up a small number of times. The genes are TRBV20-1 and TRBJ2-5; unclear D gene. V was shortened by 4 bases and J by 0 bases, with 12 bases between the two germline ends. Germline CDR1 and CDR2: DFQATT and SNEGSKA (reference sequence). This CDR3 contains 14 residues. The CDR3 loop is CSANLLVNQETQYF. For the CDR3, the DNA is TGCAGTGCTAACTTGCTAGTTAACCAAGAGACCCAGTACTTC.

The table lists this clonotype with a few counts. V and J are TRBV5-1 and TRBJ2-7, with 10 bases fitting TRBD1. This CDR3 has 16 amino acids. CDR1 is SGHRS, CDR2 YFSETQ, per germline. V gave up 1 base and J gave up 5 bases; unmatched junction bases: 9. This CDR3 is CASSLKTGGGTDEQYF. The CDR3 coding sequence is TGCGCCAGCAGCTTGAAGACAGGGGGCGGGACTGACGAGCAGTACTTC.